This T cell receptor (beta chain) appears in the sequencing data of a study of patients and donors after allogeneic stem cell transplantation. One entry per CDR3 protein, called by TCRdb with MiXCR from the RT-PCR reads. The data contain fewer than 60,000 distinct CDR3 sequences, about an eighth of them singletons. This clonotype was seen repeatedly, ten times or more. Trimming took off 3 bases at V and 0 bases at J, with 9 bases between the two ends. The CDR3 has 15 residues. Germline assignment: CDR1 MGHDK and CDR2 SYGVNS. The clonotype was recovered from a human donor who was either an allogeneic HSCT recipient or a stem cell or donor lymphocyte infusion donor (not recorded which). It is not recorded whose cells these are; they may come from a transplant donor. This chain connects TRBV25-1 to TRBJ1-3; no clear D. Sample: blood, either unsorted or a sorted T cell fraction (not recorded which). The CDR3 loop is CASSDMQSSGNTIYF. DNA for the CDR3: TGTGCCAGCAGTGATATGCAGAGCTCTGGAAACACCATATATTTT.